A single sample is the source of the 19 T cell receptor beta chains below, sequenced in a study of OX40 agonist ivuxolimab in advanced cancers. Here immunoSEQ multiplex PCR was the method, and the copy in TCRdb shows in-frame clones only, minus some. The table shows roughly 20,000 clones, with roughly four fifths occurring only once. The sequenced sample was CD4+ or CD8+ T cells sorted from blood, obtained in a trial of the OX40 agonist ivuxolimab. The receptors derive from an adult with an advanced solid tumor such as melanoma, head and neck, liver or kidney cancer.

The chain carries TRBV7-2 and TRBJ2-5; D possibly uses TRBD1 or TRBD2 (6 bases each). With 3 bases removed from V and 5 bases from J, the gap between germline ends came to 10 bases. The CDR3 spans 13 residues. Per the germline V gene, CDR1 is SGHTA and CDR2 is FQGNSA. The DNA of the CDR3 is TGTGCCAGCAGCTTCTCCGGGGGCGAGACCCAGTACTTC. Its protein product is CASSFSGGETQYF.

DNA of the CDR3: TGTGCCAGCAGCAAAAAACGCGGGAGCTCCTACAATGAGCAGTTCTTC. It translates to CASSKKRGSSYNEQFF. The chain couples TRBV21-1 to TRBJ2-1; whether TRBD2, the table's D call, matches the DNA was not checked. TRBV21-1 is a recognized pseudogene. CDR3 size: 16 residues.

This clone was detected a few times. The rearrangement joins TRBV6-6 to TRBJ2-2; 7 nucleotides match TRBD1. The V gene end was trimmed by 7 bases and the J gene end by 3 bases; junction bases not matched to a gene: 8. CDR3 length: 15 residues. Germline lookup yields CDR1 MNHNY and CDR2 SVGAGI (reference sequence). CDR3 DNA sequence: TGTGCCAGCAAAAGGGGGCGTTCGGACACCGGGGAGCTGTTTTTT. Translating it yields CASKRGRSDTGELFF.

V and J are TRBV5-1 and TRBJ2-3, with TRBD1 as a possible D gene (5 bases). Germline CDR1 reads SGHRS; CDR2 reads YFSETQ. This CDR3 contains 13 residues. Trimming left V 0 bases short and J 5 bases short, with 7 bases between. The CDR3 region is CASSLGQLDTQYF. CDR3 bases: TGCGCCAGCAGCTTGGGACAGCTAGATACGCAGTATTTT.

The genes are TRBV4-3 and TRBJ2-3, with TRBD2 matching 11 bases. The CDR3 runs 19 residues. CDR1 LGHNA and CDR2 YSLEER come from the germline V gene. After removal of 1 base from V and 2 bases from J, the junction contained 11 bases not matched to a gene. Written as DNA, the CDR3 is TGCGCCAGCAGCCAAGGTTCGACTAGCGGGGACGGGATCACAGATACGCAGTATTTT. Translation gives CASSQGSTSGDGITDTQYF.

The chain is built from TRBV5-8 and TRBJ2-2; D may be TRBD2 (5 bases). V lost 4 bases to trimming and J lost 1 base, with 11 bases between them. CDR1 is SGHTS, CDR2 YDEGEE, per germline. The CDR3 has 15 residues. Here the CDR3 reads CASSGGAGNTGELFF. DNA for the CDR3: TGTGCCAGCAGCGGAGGTGCGGGGAACACCGGGGAGCTGTTTTTT. The whole variable domain, remainder taken from reference TRBV5-8 and TRBJ2-2, is EAGVTQSPTHLIKTRGQQATLRCSPISGHTSVYWYQQALGLGLQFLLWYDEGEERNRGNFPPRFSGRQFPNYSSELNVNALELEDSALYLCASSGGAGNTGELFFGEGSRLTVL.

The chain employs TRBV6-6 and TRBJ2-3; a possible D gene is TRBD1 (5 bases). CDR1 is MNHNY, CDR2 SVGAGI, per germline (reference sequence). The CDR3 runs 14 residues. V lost 5 bases and J 3 bases, leaving 12 bases between the germline ends. CDR3 sequence: CASSDRTPTDTQYF. CDR3 nucleotides: TGTGCCAGCAGTGACAGAACTCCAACAGATACGCAGTATTTT.

V and J are TRBV4-3 and TRBJ2-3; TRBD2 agrees at 11 bases. The CDR3 spans 16 residues. Trimming removed 5 bases from V and 0 bases from J; junction bases left unmatched: 4. Germline assignment: CDR1 LGHNA and CDR2 YSLEER. For the CDR3, the DNA is TGCGCCAGCAGCTACCTAGCGGGGGGAAGCACAGATACGCAGTATTTT. It yields the protein CASSYLAGGSTDTQYF.

The V call is TRBV5-1, the J call TRBJ1-1; D is unclear. Trimming removed 0 bases from V and 4 bases from J, with 10 bases in between. Looked up from germline, CDR1 is SGHRS and CDR2 is YFSETQ. There are 14 residues in the CDR3. CDR3 sequence: CASSLVGMSTEAFF. CDR3 DNA sequence: TGCGCCAGCAGCTTGGTGGGTATGAGCACTGAAGCTTTCTTT.

This clone was seen once. V usage is TRBV30 and J usage is TRBJ2-4; 7 nucleotides line up with TRBD1. CDR3 size: 13 residues. The germline V gene has CDR1 GTSNPN and CDR2 SVGIG (reference sequence). Losses at the gene ends were 2 bases for V and 7 bases for J; bases not matched to a gene: 5. The CDR3 region is CAWSRSRGNIQYF. DNA for the CDR3: TGTGCCTGGAGTCGATCCAGGGGGAACATTCAGTACTTC.

The rearrangement links TRBV11-2 to TRBJ2-3, with D possibly being TRBD1 (6 bases). The CDR3 consists of 16 residues. The ends were cut back, 3 bases at V and 3 bases at J, with 16 bases in the middle. Germline CDR1 SGHAT, CDR2 FQNNGV. For the CDR3, the DNA is TGTGCCAGCAGCTTTTCAGGGGCCTATGGGACAGATACGCAGTATTTT. Protein sequence: CASSFSGAYGTDTQYF.

This clone was counted between two and nine times. The chain joins TRBV6-1 to TRBJ1-2; 9 bases align to TRBD1. This CDR3 contains 13 residues. Germline CDR1 is MNHNS and CDR2 is SASEGT. V was pared by 4 bases and J by 4 bases, with 1 base of the junction left unmatched. The CDR3 reads CASSGDRVYGYTF. CDR3 nucleotide sequence: TGTGCCAGCAGTGGGGACAGGGTCTATGGCTACACCTTC.

J is TRBJ2-5 and V is TRBV2; TRBD1 matches at 10 bases. The CDR3 totals 15 residues. Germline V gene data show CDR1 as SNHLY and CDR2 as FYNNEI. Losses at the gene ends were 6 bases for V and 0 bases for J; bases not matched to a gene: 4. CDR3 coding DNA: TGTGCCAGCAGAGGGACAGGGGCTTACCAAGAGACCCAGTACTTC. As protein: CASRGTGAYQETQYF.

V gene TRBV4-1 combines with J gene TRBJ1-5; D may be TRBD1 (6 bases). The V gene lost 1 base and the J gene lost 1 base, with 11 bases spanning the gap. The CDR3 has 16 residues. Germline V gene data show CDR1 as MGHRA and CDR2 as YSYEKL. CDR3 bases: TGCGCCAGCAGCCAAGGAAGGGGGGGGAGCAATCAGCCCCAGCATTTT. Its protein product is CASSQGRGGSNQPQHF.

A remark on this clone: Other DNA sequences from this sample encode an identical CDR3 as well. This sequence joins TRBV6-5 and TRBJ2-7; 7 positions match TRBD1. The germline gives CDR1 MNHEY, CDR2 SVGAGI. The CDR3 extends over 13 amino acids. The V gene end was trimmed by 6 bases and the J gene end by 3 bases; junction bases not matched to a gene: 5. CDR3 DNA: TGTGCCAGCAGGCACAGGGACAGCTACGAGCAGTACTTC. Protein sequence: CASRHRDSYEQYF.

The rearrangement uses TRBV5-1 and TRBJ2-6, with 9 positions matching TRBD1. V shed 3 bases, J shed 4 bases, and the junction held 5 bases outside the gene matches. The CDR3 has 16 residues. CDR1 is SGHRS, CDR2 YFSETQ, per germline. The CDR3 loop reads CASSSRTGDGANVLTF. DNA of the CDR3: TGCGCCAGCAGCTCCCGGACAGGGGACGGGGCCAACGTCCTGACTTTC.

J is TRBJ1-3 and V is TRBV7-8; 7 bases map to TRBD1. Germline V lookup: CDR1 SGHVS, CDR2 FQNEAQ. With V trimmed by 2 bases and J by 4 bases, 8 bases remained unmatched. This CDR3 region has 16 residues. The CDR3 loop is CASSLKLAGGGNTIYF. For the CDR3, the DNA is TGTGCCAGCAGCTTAAAGCTCGCAGGGGGAGGAAACACCATATATTTT.

V gene TRBV27 combines with J gene TRBJ2-7, with a weak D call TRBD1 (7 bases). Trimming took 4 bases from V and 4 from J, leaving 14 bases between them. The CDR3 consists of 14 residues. Germline assignment: CDR1 MNHEY and CDR2 SMNVEV (reference sequence). The CDR3 sequence: CASSSRQGGYEQYF. The DNA of the CDR3 is TGTGCCAGCAGTTCCCGACAGGGAGGTTACGAGCAGTACTTC.

CDR3 sequence: CASSSHVDTEAFF. In DNA form, the CDR3 reads TGTGCCAGCAGTTCCCATGTGGACACTGAAGCTTTCTTT. The chain is built from TRBV28 and TRBJ1-1, with D unclear. V lost 4 bases to trimming and J lost 3 bases, with 9 bases between them. CDR3 size: 13 residues. CDR1 MDHEN and CDR2 SYDVKM come from the germline V gene.